This T cell receptor beta chain stems from a study of CD8+CD57+ T cells in acquired aplastic anemia. Investigators profiled TCR beta VDJ and CDR3 from genomic DNA template. TCRdb ran MiXCR on the reads and lists one entry per CDR3 protein. The sample includes 200,000 to 300,000 distinct CDR3 sequences, about 80% seen only once; the top ten take 40% to 55%. Flow cytometry had shown expanded CD8+CD57+ cells in the patients chosen for sequencing. This clonotype was seen a handful of times. V lost 0 bases and J lost 6, with 14 bases in between. This CDR3 region has 15 residues. The germline V gene encodes CDR1 DFQATT and CDR2 SNEGSKA (reference sequence).

The V and J genes are TRBV20-1 and TRBJ1-4; D possibly corresponds to TRBD1 (6 bases). What was sequenced was sorted CD4+, CD8+, or CD8+CD57+ T cells (not recorded which) from PBMCs. This receptor was taken from a human donor with aplastic anemia. The CDR3 bases are TGCAGTGCTAGAGATGTGTTTAGGGGGGATGAAAAACTGTTTTTT. Residues: CSARDVFRGDEKLFF.